This T cell receptor (beta chain) was captured by sequencing in a study of T cells in Graves' hyperthyroidism and ophthalmopathy. Whole-study results and caveats: In the blood, most expanded thyroid clonotypes above 0.001 appeared as well.

The CDR3 is 14 amino acids. Trimming left V 6 bases short and J 6 bases short, with 15 bases between. Looked up from germline, CDR1 is MNHEY and CDR2 is SVGEGT. A Clinical Activity Score of at least 3, a NOSPECS grade of at least 4 and a duration under 3 months were recorded in the ophthalmopathy patients. Exclusions: uncontrolled infection, other autoimmune disease, pregnancy, lactation. Out of approximately 9.9 ml of fresh peripheral blood came the PBMCs. This clonotype was counted at least ten times. Its specificity is unknown. Authors of the study amplified TCR beta CDR3 regions from RNA transcripts. When the TCR CDR3 underwent first-round RT-PCR, the HTBI primer set was used. TCRdb itself ran the multiplex PCR reads through MiXCR, one entry per CDR3 protein. The table has hundreds of thousands of distinct CDR3 sequences, approximately 15% seen once.

The chain carries TRBV6-2 or TRBV6-3 and TRBJ1-5; no clear D gene. The TCR originated in a woman in her forties with Graves' ophthalmopathy. Input material: blood. As DNA, the CDR3 is TGTGCCAGCAGCCCACCCCATGTGGGTCAGCCCCAGCATTTT. It is translated as CASSPPHVGQPQHF.